These T cell receptor beta chains were read from a single sample in a study of cytomegalovirus exposure and HLA in healthy donors. Here immunoSEQ multiplex PCR was the method, and the copy in TCRdb shows in-frame clones only, minus some. Of some 120,000 clones in the sample, 88% were seen once. Input material: PBMCs. The source is a man in his thirties or forties in good health and CMV-seronegative. The CDR3 runs from the conserved cysteine through the conserved F or W. D genes are given only for firm matches. A clone size is listed for some rows: how often the clone was seen (once, few, many), or a class if it is expanded.

clone size	D gene	J gene	V gene	CDR3 protein	CDR3 DNA
NA	NA	TRBJ1-5	TRBV6-1	CASSEAWGPSFPQHF	TGTGCCAGCAGTGAAGCATGGGGGCCGTCCTTTCCCCAGCATTTT
NA	NA	TRBJ2-5	TRBV7-2	CASSLLRETQYF	TGTGCCAGCAGCTTATTGAGGGAGACCCAGTACTTC
once	TRBD1	TRBJ2-7	TRBV5-5	CASSSEGGRVHEQYF	TGTGCCAGCAGCTCGGAAGGGGGCAGGGTTCACGAGCAGTACTTC
NA	TRBD2	TRBJ2-3	TRBV6-4	CASSDVAGEIDTQYF	TGTGCCAGCAGTGACGTAGCGGGAGAGATAGATACGCAGTATTTT
NA	NA	TRBJ2-7	TRBV29-1	CSVTSLSYEQYF	TGCAGCGTTACATCCCTCTCCTACGAGCAGTACTTC
NA	TRBD2	TRBJ2-1	TRBV4-2	CASSQGNRLAGGPGEQFF	TGTGCCAGCAGCCAAGGGAACCGACTAGCGGGAGGGCCAGGTGAGCAGTTCTTC
NA	TRBD2	TRBJ2-7	TRBV7-6	CASSFLAGPYEQYF	TGTGCCAGCAGCTTCCTAGCGGGGCCCTACGAGCAGTACTTC
NA	TRBD1	TRBJ2-7	TRBV5-1	CASSPGTAYEQYF	TGCGCCAGCAGCCCAGGGACAGCCTACGAGCAGTACTTC
NA	TRBD2	TRBJ2-5	TRBV18	CASSPVSGRAWETQYF	TGTGCCAGCTCACCTGTTAGCGGGAGAGCTTGGGAGACCCAGTACTTC
NA	NA	TRBJ2-7	TRBV12-5	CASGLVPGSRVYEQYF	TGTGCTAGTGGTTTGGTCCCGGGTAGCAGGGTCTACGAGCAGTACTTC
NA	TRBD1	TRBJ1-2	TRBV9	CASSDGTGFGYTF	TGTGCCAGCAGCGATGGGACAGGGTTTGGCTACACCTTC
NA	TRBD1	TRBJ2-5	TRBV2	CANPTGIEETQYF	TGTGCCAACCCGACAGGGATCGAAGAGACCCAGTACTTC
NA	TRBD2	TRBJ2-1	TRBV7-2	CASSLRLAEYNEQFF	TGTGCCAGCAGCTTACGTCTAGCGGAGTACAATGAGCAGTTCTTC
NA	NA	TRBJ2-3	TRBV14	CASSQGVGGITDTQYF	TGTGCCAGCAGCCAAGGGGTAGGAGGGATCACAGATACGCAGTATTTT
NA	NA	TRBJ1-3	TRBV7-9	CASSLDVGQIGNTIYF	TGTGCCAGCAGCTTAGACGTTGGACAGATAGGAAACACCATATATTTT
NA	NA	TRBJ1-6	TRBV19	CASMTGGSPLHF	TGTGCCAGTATGACGGGGGGTTCACCCCTCCACTTT
NA	TRBD1	TRBJ1-2	TRBV5-4	CASSLAGTAYGYTF	TGTGCCAGCAGCTTGGCCGGGACAGCCTATGGCTACACCTTC
NA	TRBD2	TRBJ2-7	TRBV27	CASSWGGKTYEQYF	TGTGCCAGCAGTTGGGGGGGGAAAACCTACGAGCAGTACTTC
NA	NA	TRBJ1-5	TRBV7-2	CASSPGGSSNQPQHF	TGTGCCAGCAGCCCCGGGGGGAGTAGCAATCAGCCCCAGCATTTT
NA	TRBD1	TRBJ1-4	TRBV5-1	CASSVTGTVPNEKLFF	TGCGCCAGCAGCGTGACAGGGACAGTCCCTAATGAAAAACTGTTTTTT
NA	NA	TRBJ2-2	TRBV10-2	CASSESWNFGIGGKLAGELFF	TGCGCCAGCAGTGAGTCGTGGAATTTCGGGATTGGGGGGAAACTCGCCGGGGAGCTGTTTTTT
once	NA	TRBJ2-1	TRBV14	CASSQSIGWREYNEQFF	TGTGCCAGCAGCCAATCGATTGGGTGGAGGGAGTACAATGAGCAGTTCTTC
NA	NA	TRBJ1-1	TRBV7-3	CASSLKAVATEAFF	TGTGCCAGCAGCTTAAAGGCGGTAGCGACTGAAGCTTTCTTT
few	TRBD1	TRBJ2-1	TRBV11-2	CASRRTGGAYNEQFF	TGTGCCAGCAGACGAACAGGGGGCGCCTACAATGAGCAGTTCTTC
NA	NA	TRBJ2-7	TRBV4-1	CASSGGLAGEQYF	TGCGCCAGCAGCGGTGGGCTAGCAGGTGAGCAGTACTTC
NA	NA	TRBJ2-1	TRBV27	CASSPGYNEQFF	TGTGCCAGCAGCCCAGGCTACAATGAGCAGTTCTTC
NA	TRBD2	TRBJ2-3	TRBV7-9	CASSFSGREADTQYF	TGTGCCAGCAGCTTTAGCGGGAGGGAGGCAGATACGCAGTATTTT
NA	TRBD2	TRBJ2-2	TRBV29-1	CSVETSGSGELFF	TGCAGCGTTGAAACTAGCGGGAGCGGGGAGCTGTTTTTT
once	TRBD2	TRBJ2-1	TRBV18	CASSSLAGGTDNEQFF	TGTGCCAGCTCGTCGCTAGCGGGAGGCACCGACAATGAGCAGTTCTTC
once	NA	TRBJ1-5	TRBV6-5	CASRQSSLRNQPQHF	TGTGCCAGCAGGCAAAGTAGCCTACGCAATCAGCCCCAGCATTTT
NA	NA	TRBJ1-3	TRBV11-2	CASSLEPGSGNTIYF	TGTGCCAGCAGCTTAGAACCCGGGTCTGGAAACACCATATATTTT
once	NA	TRBJ2-1	TRBV6-5	CASNYRDTKNNEQFF	TGTGCCAGCAATTACCGGGACACCAAGAACAATGAGCAGTTCTTC
NA	NA	TRBJ1-4	TRBV7-2	CASSLDRFEKLFF	TGTGCCAGCAGCTTAGACAGATTTGAAAAACTGTTTTTT
NA	TRBD1	TRBJ2-7	TRBV18	CASSPPGQPSYEQYF	TGTGCCAGCTCACCACCGGGACAGCCCTCCTACGAGCAGTACTTC
NA	NA	TRBJ2-3	TRBV30	CAWGPGTDTQYF	TGTGCCTGGGGCCCCGGCACAGATACGCAGTATTTT
NA	NA	TRBJ2-1	TRBV6-1	CASSASVLEMEEQFF	TGTGCCAGCAGTGCCAGCGTCCTCGAAATGGAGGAGCAGTTCTTC
once	NA	TRBJ2-5	TRBV2	CASSVRTDGTQYF	TGTGCCAGCAGTGTTAGGACAGATGGGACCCAGTACTTC
NA	NA	TRBJ1-2	TRBV4-1	CASSPETRDYGYTF	TGCGCCAGCAGTCCTGAAACGAGGGACTATGGCTACACCTTC
NA	TRBD1	TRBJ1-1	TRBV25-1	CASSVTGGTEAFF	TGTGCCAGCAGTGTCACAGGGGGAACTGAAGCTTTCTTT
once	NA	TRBJ2-2	TRBV5-1	CASSSAGNTGELFF	TGCGCCAGCAGCTCTGCGGGGAACACCGGGGAGCTGTTTTTT
NA	NA	TRBJ1-3	TRBV5-1	CASSFTAGNTIYF	TGCGCCAGCAGCTTTACAGCTGGAAACACCATATATTTT
few	TRBD1	TRBJ1-5	TRBV5-5	CASSPGTAPGQPQHF	TGTGCCAGCAGCCCCGGGACAGCCCCCGGTCAGCCCCAGCATTTT
NA	NA	TRBJ1-1	TRBV25-1	CASSDPSTGNTEAFF	TGTGCCAGCAGTGACCCATCGACAGGGAACACTGAAGCTTTCTTT
NA	NA	TRBJ1-6	TRBV7-7	CASSLDEHSPLHF	TGTGCCAGCAGCTTAGACGAGCATTCACCCCTCCACTTT
NA	NA	TRBJ2-3	TRBV5-4	CASSLGAGLGTDTQYF	TGTGCCAGCAGTCTTGGGGCCGGGCTGGGCACAGATACGCAGTATTTT
NA	TRBD1	TRBJ2-7	TRBV4-1	CASSQETGAPYEQYF	TGCGCCAGCAGCCAGGAAACAGGGGCCCCCTACGAGCAGTACTTC
NA	TRBD2	TRBJ2-4	TRBV6-6	CASSPGLALNIQYF	TGTGCCAGCAGTCCGGGACTAGCGTTGAACATTCAGTACTTC
NA	NA	TRBJ1-3	TRBV23-1	CAEVPGNTIYF	TGCGCCGAGGTTCCTGGAAACACCATATATTTT
NA	TRBD1	TRBJ2-1	TRBV9	CASTAGFGTGVNEQFF	TGTGCCAGCACCGCAGGGTTTGGGACAGGGGTGAATGAGCAGTTCTTC
NA	NA	TRBJ2-7	TRBV29-1	CSVTSGYEQYF	TGCAGCGTCACAAGCGGCTACGAGCAGTACTTC
once	TRBD1	TRBJ1-2	TRBV5-1	CASSDGTGKGGYTF	TGCGCCAGCAGCGATGGGACAGGGAAAGGTGGCTACACCTTC
NA	TRBD1	TRBJ2-2	TRBV15	CATSARQGTGELFF	TGTGCCACCAGCGCAAGACAGGGCACCGGGGAGCTGTTTTTT
NA	NA	TRBJ2-2	TRBV6-4	CASSEGASNTGELFF	TGTGCCAGCAGTGAGGGGGCCTCGAACACCGGGGAGCTGTTTTTT
NA	NA	TRBJ2-1	TRBV5-1	CASSSASGNEQFF	TGCGCCAGCAGCTCCGCCTCCGGCAATGAGCAGTTCTTC